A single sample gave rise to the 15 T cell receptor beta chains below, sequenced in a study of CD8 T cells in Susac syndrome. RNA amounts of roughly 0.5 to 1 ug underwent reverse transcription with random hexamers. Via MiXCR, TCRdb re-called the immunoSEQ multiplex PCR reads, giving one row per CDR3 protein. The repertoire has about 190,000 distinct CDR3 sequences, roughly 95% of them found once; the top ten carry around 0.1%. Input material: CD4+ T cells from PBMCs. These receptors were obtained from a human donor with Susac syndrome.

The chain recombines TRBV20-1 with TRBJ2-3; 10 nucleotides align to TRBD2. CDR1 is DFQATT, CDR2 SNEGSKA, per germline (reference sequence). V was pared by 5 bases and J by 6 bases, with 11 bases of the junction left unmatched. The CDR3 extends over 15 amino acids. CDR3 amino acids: CSAVGASGGVDTQYF. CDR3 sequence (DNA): TGCAGTGCTGTTGGGGCCAGCGGGGGGGTGGATACGCAGTATTTT.

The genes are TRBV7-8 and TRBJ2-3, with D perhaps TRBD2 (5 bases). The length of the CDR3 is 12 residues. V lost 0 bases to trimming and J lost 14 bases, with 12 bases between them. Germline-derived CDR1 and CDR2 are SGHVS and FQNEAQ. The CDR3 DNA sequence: TGTGCCAGCAGCTTAGCCGGGGTCCAACGGTATTTT. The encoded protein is CASSLAGVQRYF.

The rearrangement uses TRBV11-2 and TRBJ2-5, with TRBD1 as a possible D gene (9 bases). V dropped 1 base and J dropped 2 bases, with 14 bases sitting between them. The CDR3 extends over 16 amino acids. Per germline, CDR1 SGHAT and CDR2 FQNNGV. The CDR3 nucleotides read TGTGCCAGCAGCTTAGCGGGAGGGACAGGGCAAGAGACCCAGTACTTC. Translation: CASSLAGGTGQETQYF.

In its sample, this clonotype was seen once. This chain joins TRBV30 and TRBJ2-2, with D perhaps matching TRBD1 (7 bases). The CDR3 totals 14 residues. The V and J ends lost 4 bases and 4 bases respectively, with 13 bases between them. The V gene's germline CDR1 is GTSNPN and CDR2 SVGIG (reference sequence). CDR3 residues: CAWTRQGGTGELFF. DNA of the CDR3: TGTGCCTGGACACGTCAGGGGGGCACCGGGGAGCTGTTTTTT.

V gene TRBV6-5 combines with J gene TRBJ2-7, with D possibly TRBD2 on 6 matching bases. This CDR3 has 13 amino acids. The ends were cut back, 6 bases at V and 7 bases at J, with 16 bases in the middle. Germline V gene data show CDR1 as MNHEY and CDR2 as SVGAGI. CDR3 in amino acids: CASRPLEGYEQYF. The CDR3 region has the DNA TGTGCCAGCAGGCCTCTGGAGGGGTATGAGCAGTACTTC.

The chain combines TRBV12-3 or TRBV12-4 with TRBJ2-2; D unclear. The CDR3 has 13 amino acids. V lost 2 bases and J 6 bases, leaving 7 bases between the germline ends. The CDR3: CASSLSRAGELFF. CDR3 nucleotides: TGTGCCAGCAGTTTATCTCGGGCCGGGGAGCTGTTTTTT.

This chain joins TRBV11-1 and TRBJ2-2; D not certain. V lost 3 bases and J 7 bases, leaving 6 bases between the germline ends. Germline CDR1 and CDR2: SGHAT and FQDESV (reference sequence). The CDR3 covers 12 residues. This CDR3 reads CASSFGSGELFF. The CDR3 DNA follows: TGTGCCAGCAGCTTCGGCAGCGGGGAGCTGTTTTTT.

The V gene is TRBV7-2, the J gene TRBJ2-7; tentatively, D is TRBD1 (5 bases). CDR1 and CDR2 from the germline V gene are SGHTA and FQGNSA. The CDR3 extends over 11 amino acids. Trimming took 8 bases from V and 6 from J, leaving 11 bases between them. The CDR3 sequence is CASGKGFEQYF. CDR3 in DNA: TGTGCCAGCGGGAAGGGGTTCGAGCAGTACTTC.

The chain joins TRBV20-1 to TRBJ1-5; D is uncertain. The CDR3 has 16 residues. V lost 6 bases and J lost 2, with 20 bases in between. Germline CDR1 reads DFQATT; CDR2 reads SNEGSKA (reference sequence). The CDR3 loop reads CSATIRAGVGNQPQHF. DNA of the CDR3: TGCAGTGCCACTATCCGGGCTGGGGTTGGCAATCAGCCCCAGCATTTT.

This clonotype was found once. CDR3 residues: CAISGEQGRETQYF. The CDR3 DNA follows: TGTGCCATCAGTGGGGAACAGGGCCGGGAGACCCAGTACTTC. This sequence joins TRBV10-3 and TRBJ2-5; D is possibly TRBD1 (6 bases). This CDR3 is 14 amino acids long. Between the trimmed V and J ends, which lost 4 bases and 5 bases, there was a span of 14 bases. Germline CDR1 ENHRY, CDR2 SYGVKD.

Here the CDR3 DNA reads TGCAGTGCTAGGACCGGGACGGAGAGGAACACTGAAGCTTTCTTT. Translation gives CSARTGTERNTEAFF. The chain links TRBV20-1 to TRBJ1-1; D is perhaps TRBD1 (5 bases). V dropped 3 bases and J dropped 1 base, with 15 bases sitting between them. The CDR3 is made up of 15 amino acids. Germline V lookup: CDR1 DFQATT, CDR2 SNEGSKA (reference sequence).

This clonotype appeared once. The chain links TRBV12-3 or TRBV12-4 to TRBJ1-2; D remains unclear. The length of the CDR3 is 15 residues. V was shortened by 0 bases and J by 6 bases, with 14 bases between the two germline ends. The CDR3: CASSLALAEANGYTF. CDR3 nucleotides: TGTGCCAGCAGTTTAGCGCTGGCAGAGGCAAATGGCTACACCTTC.

CDR3 DNA sequence: TGTGCCTCCCGGTGGGGGCCGCAGACCCAGTACTTC. This encodes CASRWGPQTQYF. The V call is TRBV30, the J call TRBJ2-5, with D possibly being TRBD1 (6 bases). Per germline, CDR1 GTSNPN and CDR2 SVGIG (reference sequence). The CDR3 length is 12 residues. The V end was cut by 7 bases, the J end by 6 bases, with 15 bases between. Full variable domain (missing parts from reference TRBV30 and TRBJ2-5): SQTIHQWPATLVQPVGSPLSLECTVEGTSNPNLYWYRQAAGRGLQLLFYSVGIGQISSEVPQNLSASRPQDRQFILSSKKLLLSDSGFYLCASRWGPQTQYFGPGTRLLVL.

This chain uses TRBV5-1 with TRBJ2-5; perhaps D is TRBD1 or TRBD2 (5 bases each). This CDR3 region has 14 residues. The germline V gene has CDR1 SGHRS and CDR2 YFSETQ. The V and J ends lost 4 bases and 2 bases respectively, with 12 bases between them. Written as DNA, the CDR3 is TGCGCCAGCAGCCCCCGGGACCAGCAAGAGACCCAGTACTTC. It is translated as CASSPRDQQETQYF. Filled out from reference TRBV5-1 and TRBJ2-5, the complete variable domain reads KAGVTQTPRYLIKTRGQQVTLSCSPISGHRSVSWYQQTPGQGLQFLFEYFSETQRNKGNFPGRFSGRQFSNSRSEMNVSTLELGDSALYLCASSPRDQQETQYFGPGTRLLVL.

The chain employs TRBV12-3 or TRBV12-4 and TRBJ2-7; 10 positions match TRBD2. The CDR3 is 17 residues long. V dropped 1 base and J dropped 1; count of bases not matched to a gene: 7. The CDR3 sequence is CASSLGGGTSESYEQYF. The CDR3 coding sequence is TGTGCCAGCAGTTTAGGGGGAGGGACTAGCGAGTCCTACGAGCAGTACTTC.